A single sample is the source of the 10 T cell receptor beta chains below, sequenced in a study of T cell repertoires in cytomegalovirus infection. No antigen has been identified for these receptors. TCRdb reanalysed the reads using MiXCR and keeps one entry per CDR3 protein. The data hold 830,000 or so distinct CDR3 sequences, with 30% to 35% observed a single time. The specimen comprised cultured CD8+ T cells from PBMCs, sampled from culture after CMV antigen stimulation. Source of these receptors: a human donor in good health (CMV status not recorded). Some clones in this sample may be carry-over from other donors' samples.

This clonotype has ten or more counts. The rearrangement uses TRBV7-6 and TRBJ1-1; possible D gene TRBD1, 5 bases. Trimming removed 4 bases from V and 1 base from J, with 10 bases in between. The CDR3 covers 14 residues. From germline, CDR1 is SGHVS and CDR2 FNYEAQ. The CDR3 is CASSSIGGNTEAFF. Written as DNA, the CDR3 is TGTGCCAGCAGCTCAATCGGGGGGAACACTGAAGCTTTCTTT.

Details on this clonotype: The junction departs from the called germline gene at one end, perhaps through a read error. CDR3 amino acids: CVSSQDGLRGTEQYF. CDR3 sequence (DNA): TGTGTCAGCAGCCAAGATGGTCTTAGGGGGACCGAGCAGTACTTC. The V and J genes are TRBV14 and TRBJ2-7; perhaps TRBD1 as D (6 bases). Germline V gene sequence: CDR1 SGHDN, CDR2 FVKESK. The CDR3 totals 15 residues.

This clonotype was observed many times. The V gene is TRBV7-9, the J gene TRBJ2-7; 10 bases match TRBD1. Germline CDR1 reads SEHNR; CDR2 reads FQNEAQ (reference sequence). The CDR3 loop spans 15 amino acids. The V segment lost 4 bases and the J segment 4 bases; nucleotides outside the gene matches: 7. CDR3 amino acids: CASSSPRDRGYEQYF. DNA for the CDR3: TGTGCCAGCAGCTCCCCCCGGGACAGGGGTTACGAGCAGTACTTC.

The chain links TRBV5-4 to TRBJ2-7; D is undetermined. The CDR3 length is 12 residues. V dropped 1 base and J dropped 5 bases, with 7 bases sitting between them. Germline V gene lookup returns CDR1 SGHNT and CDR2 YYREEE (reference sequence). Here the CDR3 DNA reads TGTGCCAGCAGCTTGAACGGAAACGAGCAGTACGTC. Translated: CASSLNGNEQYV.

This clonotype came up a few times. The J gene is TRBJ2-7, the V gene TRBV6-1; D gene unclear. CDR1 is MNHNS and CDR2 is SASEGT in the germline V gene. This CDR3 comprises 16 residues. Trimming shortened V by 1 base and J by 0 bases, and 13 bases separated the two germline ends. The CDR3 DNA is TGTGCCAGCAGTGAAGAAGAACCTTTAGGCTCCTACGAGCAGTACTTC. It translates to CASSEEEPLGSYEQYF.

This clonotype was seen ten or more times. The V and J genes are TRBV7-6 and TRBJ2-2; D is perhaps TRBD1 (5 bases). V was trimmed by 5 bases and J by 2 bases, leaving 15 bases between them. Germline loops: CDR1 SGHVS, CDR2 FNYEAQ. This CDR3 is 16 amino acids long. CDR3 sequence: CASSQRTPTNTGELFF. For the CDR3, the DNA is TGTGCCAGCAGCCAACGGACACCCACCAACACCGGGGAGCTGTTTTTT.

This clonotype was detected a few times. The chain uses TRBV6-1 and TRBJ1-5; a possible D gene is TRBD1 (5 bases). Germline lookup yields CDR1 MNHNS and CDR2 SASEGT. The V end was cut by 3 bases, the J end by 0 bases, with 12 bases between. The CDR3 covers 16 residues. The CDR3 region has the DNA TGTGCCAGCAGTGACTGGGGGGGTGATAGCAATCAGCCCCAGCATTTT. Translating gives CASSDWGGDSNQPQHF.

In its sample, this clonotype was seen a few times. The chain is built from TRBV7-2 and TRBJ2-3; TRBD2 aligns across 10 bases. This CDR3 is built from 16 residues. The germline V gene has CDR1 SGHTA and CDR2 FQGNSA. Trimming cost V 2 bases and J 5 bases; bases outside gene matches: 7. The CDR3 DNA reads TGTGCCAGCAGCTTATTGGTAGCGGGGGGTGTAGATACGCAGTATTTT. Translated: CASSLLVAGGVDTQYF.

The J gene is TRBJ2-4, the V gene TRBV6-5, with D possibly TRBD1 on 6 matching bases. Germline values: CDR1 MNHEY, CDR2 SVGAGI. The CDR3 consists of 17 residues. V lost 6 bases to trimming and J lost 0 bases, with 18 bases between them. CDR3 region: CASRDSYSISAKNIQYF. The CDR3 DNA follows: TGTGCCAGCAGGGACAGTTACTCAATCTCAGCCAAAAACATTCAGTACTTC.

This clonotype showed up just a few times. The chain uses TRBV6-1 and TRBJ1-2; D unclear. The CDR3 consists of 15 residues. Germline lookup yields CDR1 MNHNS and CDR2 SASEGT. V lost 6 bases and J lost 0, with 14 bases in between. CDR3 amino acids: CASRPPGDANYGYTF. The CDR3, as DNA: TGTGCCAGCAGACCCCCCGGCGATGCTAACTATGGCTACACCTTC.